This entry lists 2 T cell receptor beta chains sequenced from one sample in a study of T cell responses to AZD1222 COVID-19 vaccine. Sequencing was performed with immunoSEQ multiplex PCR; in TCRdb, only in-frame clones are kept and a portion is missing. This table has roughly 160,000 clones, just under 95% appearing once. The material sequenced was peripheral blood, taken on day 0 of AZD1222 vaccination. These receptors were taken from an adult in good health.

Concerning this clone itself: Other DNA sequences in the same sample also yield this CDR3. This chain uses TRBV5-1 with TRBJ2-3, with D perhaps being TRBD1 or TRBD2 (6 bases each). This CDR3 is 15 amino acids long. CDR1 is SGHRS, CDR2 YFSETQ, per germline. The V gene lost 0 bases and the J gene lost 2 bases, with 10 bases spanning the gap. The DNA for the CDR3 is TGCGCCAGCAGCTTGGTGGGGGGCAACACAGATACGCAGTATTTT. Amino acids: CASSLVGGNTDTQYF.

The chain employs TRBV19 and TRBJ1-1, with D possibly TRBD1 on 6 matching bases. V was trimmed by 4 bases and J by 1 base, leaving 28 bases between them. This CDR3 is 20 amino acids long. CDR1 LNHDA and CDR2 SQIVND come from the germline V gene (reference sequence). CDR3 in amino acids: CASSTYIGSVRRTENTEAFF. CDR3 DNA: TGTGCCAGTAGTACGTATATTGGGTCTGTGAGGAGGACAGAGAACACTGAAGCTTTCTTT.